This TCR beta chain was captured by sequencing in a study of T cells expressing NK-cell markers. CDR3 length equals 14 residues. Per the germline V gene, CDR1 is SQVTM and CDR2 is ANQGSEA. Researchers built TCR beta cDNA using 5'RACE template switching with UMIs. After re-calling the 5' RACE reads, TCRdb lists one entry per CDR3 protein, DNA absent. This sample's table has fewer than 200,000 distinct CDR3 sequences. The sequence derives from a woman aged 18-70 years in good health. This rearrangement joins TRBV29-1 to TRBJ2-4; absent DNA, TCRdb's TRBD1 call cannot be checked. Sequences were obtained from blood T cells: a sorted CD56 or NKG2C T cell subset, CD4+ or CD8+ T cells, or bulk PBMC T cells (not recorded which). CDR3 sequence: CSVHRDLAKNIQYF.